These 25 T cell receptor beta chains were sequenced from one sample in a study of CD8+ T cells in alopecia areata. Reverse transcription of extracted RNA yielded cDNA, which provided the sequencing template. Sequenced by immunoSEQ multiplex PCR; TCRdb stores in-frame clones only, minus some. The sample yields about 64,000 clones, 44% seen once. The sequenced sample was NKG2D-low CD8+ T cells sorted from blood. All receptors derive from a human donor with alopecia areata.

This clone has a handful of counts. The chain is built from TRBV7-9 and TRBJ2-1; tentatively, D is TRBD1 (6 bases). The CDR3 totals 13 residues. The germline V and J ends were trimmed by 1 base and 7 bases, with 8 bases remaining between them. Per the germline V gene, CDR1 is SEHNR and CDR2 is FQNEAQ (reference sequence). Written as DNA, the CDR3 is TGTGCCAGCAGCTTAGGGACAGAGAATGAGCAGTTCTTC. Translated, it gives CASSLGTENEQFF.

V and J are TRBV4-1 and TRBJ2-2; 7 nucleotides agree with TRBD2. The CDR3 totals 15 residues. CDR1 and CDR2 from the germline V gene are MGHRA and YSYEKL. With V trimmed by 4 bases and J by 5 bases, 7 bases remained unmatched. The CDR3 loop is CASSPGGAGTGELFF. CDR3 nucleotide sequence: TGCGCCAGCAGCCCGGGGGGAGCGGGAACCGGGGAGCTGTTTTTT.

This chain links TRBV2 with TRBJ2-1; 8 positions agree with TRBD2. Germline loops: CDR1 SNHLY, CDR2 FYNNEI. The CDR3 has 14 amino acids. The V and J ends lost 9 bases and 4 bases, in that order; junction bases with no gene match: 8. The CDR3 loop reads CASPAGGRYNEQFF. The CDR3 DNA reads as TGTGCCAGTCCCGCGGGGGGCCGTTACAATGAGCAGTTCTTC.

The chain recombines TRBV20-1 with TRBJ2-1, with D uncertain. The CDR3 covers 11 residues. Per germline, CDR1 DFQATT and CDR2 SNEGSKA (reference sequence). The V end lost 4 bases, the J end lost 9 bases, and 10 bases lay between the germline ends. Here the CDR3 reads CSAIHGGEQFF. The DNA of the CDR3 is TGCAGTGCTATTCATGGCGGTGAGCAGTTCTTC.

The CDR3 sequence is CASSSTSTDTQYF. Here the CDR3 DNA reads TGTGCCAGCAGCTCAACTAGCACAGATACGCAGTATTTT. The chain employs TRBV7-3 and TRBJ2-3, with unresolved D. Per germline, CDR1 SGHTA and CDR2 FQGTGA. Trimming took 4 bases from V and 0 from J, leaving 5 bases between them. The CDR3 covers 13 residues.

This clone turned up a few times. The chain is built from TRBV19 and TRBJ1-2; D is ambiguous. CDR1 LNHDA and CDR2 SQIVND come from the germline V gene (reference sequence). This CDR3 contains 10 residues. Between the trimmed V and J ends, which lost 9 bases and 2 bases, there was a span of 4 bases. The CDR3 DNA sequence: TGTGCCAGCAGAAACTATGGCTACACCTTC. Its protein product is CASRNYGYTF.

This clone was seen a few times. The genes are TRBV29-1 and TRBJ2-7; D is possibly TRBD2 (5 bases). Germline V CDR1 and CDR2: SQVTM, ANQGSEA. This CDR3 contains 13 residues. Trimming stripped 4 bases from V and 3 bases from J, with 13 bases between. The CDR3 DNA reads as TGCAGCGTTGTTGGCGGGCTCAGCTACGAGCAGTACTTC. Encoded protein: CSVVGGLSYEQYF.

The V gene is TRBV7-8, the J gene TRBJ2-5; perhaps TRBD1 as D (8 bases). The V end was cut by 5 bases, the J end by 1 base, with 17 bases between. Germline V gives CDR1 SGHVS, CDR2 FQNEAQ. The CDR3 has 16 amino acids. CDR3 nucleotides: TGTGCCAGCAGCGTAAACAGGGGGGGGTTCCAAGAGACCCAGTACTTC. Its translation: CASSVNRGGFQETQYF.

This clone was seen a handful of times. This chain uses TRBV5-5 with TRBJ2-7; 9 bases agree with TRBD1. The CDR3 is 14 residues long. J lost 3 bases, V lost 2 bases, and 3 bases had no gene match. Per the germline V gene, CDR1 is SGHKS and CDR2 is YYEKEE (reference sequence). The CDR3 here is CASSLGTGNYEQYF. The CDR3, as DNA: TGTGCCAGCAGCTTAGGGACAGGGAACTACGAGCAGTACTTC.

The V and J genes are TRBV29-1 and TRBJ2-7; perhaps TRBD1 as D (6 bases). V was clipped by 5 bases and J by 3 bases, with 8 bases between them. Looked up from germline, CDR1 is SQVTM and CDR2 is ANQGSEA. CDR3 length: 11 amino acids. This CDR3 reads CSVKQGYEQYF. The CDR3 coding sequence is TGCAGCGTTAAACAGGGCTACGAGCAGTACTTC.

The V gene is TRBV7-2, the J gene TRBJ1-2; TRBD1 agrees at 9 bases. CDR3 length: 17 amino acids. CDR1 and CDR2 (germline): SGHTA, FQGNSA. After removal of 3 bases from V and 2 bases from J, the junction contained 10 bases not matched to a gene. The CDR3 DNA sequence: TGTGCCAGCAGCTTGGTATTAACGGGACAGGGCAACTATGGCTACACCTTC. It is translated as CASSLVLTGQGNYGYTF. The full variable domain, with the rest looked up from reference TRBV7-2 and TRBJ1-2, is GAGVSQSPSNKVTEKGKDVELRCDPISGHTALYWYRQSLGQGLEFLIYFQGNSAPDKSGLPSDRFSAERTGGSVSTLTIQRTQQEDSAVYLCASSLVLTGQGNYGYTFGSGTRLTVV.

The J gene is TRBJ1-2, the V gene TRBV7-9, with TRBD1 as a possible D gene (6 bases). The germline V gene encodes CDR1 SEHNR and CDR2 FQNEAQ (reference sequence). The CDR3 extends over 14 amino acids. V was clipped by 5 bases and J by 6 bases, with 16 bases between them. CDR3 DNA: TGTGCCAGCAGCGTAGGCTCCGGGACAAATGGCTACACCTTC. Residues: CASSVGSGTNGYTF.

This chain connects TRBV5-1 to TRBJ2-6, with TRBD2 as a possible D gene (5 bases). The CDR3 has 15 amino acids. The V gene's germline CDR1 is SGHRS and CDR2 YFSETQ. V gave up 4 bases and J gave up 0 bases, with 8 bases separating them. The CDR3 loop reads CASSPGNSGANVLTF. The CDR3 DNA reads TGCGCCAGCAGCCCCGGGAACTCTGGGGCCAACGTCCTGACTTTC.

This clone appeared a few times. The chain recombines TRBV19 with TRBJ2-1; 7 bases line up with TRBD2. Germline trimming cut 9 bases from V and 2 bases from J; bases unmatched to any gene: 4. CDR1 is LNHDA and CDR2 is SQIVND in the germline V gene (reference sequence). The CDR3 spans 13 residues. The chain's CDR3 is CASSSGTYNEQFF. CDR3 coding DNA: TGTGCCAGCTCTAGCGGAACCTACAATGAGCAGTTCTTC.

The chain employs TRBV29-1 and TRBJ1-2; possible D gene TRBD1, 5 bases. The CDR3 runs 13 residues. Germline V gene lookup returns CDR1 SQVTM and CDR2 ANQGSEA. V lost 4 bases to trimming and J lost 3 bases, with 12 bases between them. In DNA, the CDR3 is TGCAGCGTTGGAGGGGAAAATTACTATGGCTACACCTTC. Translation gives CSVGGENYYGYTF.

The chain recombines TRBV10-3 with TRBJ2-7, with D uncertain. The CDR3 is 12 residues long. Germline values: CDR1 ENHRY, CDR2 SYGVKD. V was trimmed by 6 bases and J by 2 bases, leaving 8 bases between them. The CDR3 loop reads CAIRDTPYEQYF. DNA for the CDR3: TGTGCCATCAGAGACACACCCTACGAGCAGTACTTC.

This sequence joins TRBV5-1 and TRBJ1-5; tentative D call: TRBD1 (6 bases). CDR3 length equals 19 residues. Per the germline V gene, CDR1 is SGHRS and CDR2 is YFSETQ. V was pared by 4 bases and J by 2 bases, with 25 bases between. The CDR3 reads CASSSKPGPRGPCNQPQHF. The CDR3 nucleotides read TGCGCCAGCAGCAGCAAGCCGGGACCCAGGGGTCCCTGCAATCAGCCCCAGCATTTT.

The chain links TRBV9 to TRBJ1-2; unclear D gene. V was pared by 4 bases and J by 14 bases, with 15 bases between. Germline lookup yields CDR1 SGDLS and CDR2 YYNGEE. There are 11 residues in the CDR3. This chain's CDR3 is CASSPRGTATF. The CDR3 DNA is TGTGCCAGCAGCCCTCGGGGAACGGCAACCTTC.

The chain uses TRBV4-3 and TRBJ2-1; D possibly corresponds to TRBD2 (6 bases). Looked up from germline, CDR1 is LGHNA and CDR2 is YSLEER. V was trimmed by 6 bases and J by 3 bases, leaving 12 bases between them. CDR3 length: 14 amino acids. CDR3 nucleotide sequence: TGCGCCAGCAGTGGGTGGCGGGGCTACAATGAGCAGTTCTTC. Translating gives CASSGWRGYNEQFF.

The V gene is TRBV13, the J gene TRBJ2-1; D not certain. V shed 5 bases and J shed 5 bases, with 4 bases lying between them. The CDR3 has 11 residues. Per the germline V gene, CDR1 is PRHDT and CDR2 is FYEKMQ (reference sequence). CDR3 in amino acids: CASSAHNEQFF. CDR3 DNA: TGTGCCAGCAGCGCGCACAATGAGCAGTTCTTC.

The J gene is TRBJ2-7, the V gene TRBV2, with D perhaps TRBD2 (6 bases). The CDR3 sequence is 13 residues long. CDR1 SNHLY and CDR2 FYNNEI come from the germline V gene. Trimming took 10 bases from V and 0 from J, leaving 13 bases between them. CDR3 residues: CATKAGSSYEQYF. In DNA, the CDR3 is TGTGCCACCAAGGCGGGGAGCTCCTACGAGCAGTACTTC.

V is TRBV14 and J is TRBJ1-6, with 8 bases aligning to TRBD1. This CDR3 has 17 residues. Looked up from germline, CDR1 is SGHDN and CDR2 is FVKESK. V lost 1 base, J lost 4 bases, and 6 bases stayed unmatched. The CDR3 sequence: CASSQVGQGPYNSPLHF. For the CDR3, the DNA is TGTGCCAGCAGCCAAGTAGGACAGGGACCATATAATTCACCCCTCCACTTT.

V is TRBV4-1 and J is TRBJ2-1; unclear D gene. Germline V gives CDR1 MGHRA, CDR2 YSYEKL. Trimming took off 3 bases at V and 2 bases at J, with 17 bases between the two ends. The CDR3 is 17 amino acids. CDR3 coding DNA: TGCGCCAGCAGCCACCCCAACCGACCAGCCCCCTACAATGAGCAGTTCTTC. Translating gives CASSHPNRPAPYNEQFF.

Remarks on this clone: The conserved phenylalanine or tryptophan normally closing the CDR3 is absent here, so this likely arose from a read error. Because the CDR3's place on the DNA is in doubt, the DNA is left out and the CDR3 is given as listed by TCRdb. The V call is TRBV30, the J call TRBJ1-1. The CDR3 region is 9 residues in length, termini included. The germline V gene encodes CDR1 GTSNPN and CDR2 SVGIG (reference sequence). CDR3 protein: CAWSTKPVP.

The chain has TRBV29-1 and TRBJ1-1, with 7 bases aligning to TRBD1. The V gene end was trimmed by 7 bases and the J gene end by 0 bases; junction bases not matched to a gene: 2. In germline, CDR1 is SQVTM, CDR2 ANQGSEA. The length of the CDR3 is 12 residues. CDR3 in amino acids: CSAGGMNTEAFF. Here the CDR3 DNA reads TGCAGCGCAGGGGGAATGAACACTGAAGCTTTCTTT.